Shown below are 10 T cell receptor beta chains from a single sample sequenced in a study of T cell repertoires in cytomegalovirus infection. No cognate antigen is known for these TCRs. MiXCR was run by TCRdb on the reads, yielding one entry per CDR3 protein. This sample has roughly 340,000 distinct CDR3 sequences, with 25% to 30% found just once. Sequencing was performed on cultured PBMCs, taken from culture after CMV antigen stimulation. These receptors all come from a human donor in good health (CMV status not recorded). Some clones in this sample may be carry-over from other donors' samples.

The chain combines TRBV3-1 with TRBJ1-1, with D uncertain. This CDR3 has 14 amino acids. Trimming shortened V by 6 bases and J by 0 bases, and 11 bases separated the two germline ends. The germline V gene encodes CDR1 LGHDT and CDR2 YNNKEL (reference sequence). CDR3 nucleotide sequence: TGTGCCAGCAGTCCCGCCCGGGTGAACACTGAAGCTTTCTTT. Residues: CASSPARVNTEAFF.

This chain connects TRBV7-9 to TRBJ2-7; unclear D gene. V was shortened by 3 bases and J by 5 bases, with 5 bases between the two germline ends. The CDR3 is 11 residues long. Germline lookup yields CDR1 SEHNR and CDR2 FQNEAQ (reference sequence). This CDR3 is CASSFRNEQYF. The DNA of the CDR3 is TGTGCCAGCAGCTTCAGAAACGAGCAGTACTTC.

The sample holds many counts of this clonotype. The genes are TRBV7-2 and TRBJ1-1; TRBD1 aligns across 7 bases. This CDR3 has 15 amino acids. The germline CDR1 and CDR2 sequences are SGHTA and FQGNSA. The V gene end was trimmed by 6 bases and the J gene end by 0 bases; junction bases not matched to a gene: 7. The CDR3: CASSPRTGMNTEAFF. CDR3 DNA: TGTGCCAGCAGTCCGAGGACAGGCATGAACACTGAAGCTTTCTTT.

The CDR3 DNA sequence: TGTGCCAGCAGTGGGAGATCCGGGACTAGTATCGGCACAGATACGCAGTATTTT. Amino acids: CASSGRSGTSIGTDTQYF. The V call is TRBV6-5, the J call TRBJ2-3, with 8 bases matching TRBD2. The CDR3 is 18 residues long. Germline V CDR1 and CDR2: MNHEY, SVGAGI. Trimming at V came to 5 bases and at J to 1 base, leaving 14 bases not matched to a gene.

The rearrangement joins TRBV27 to TRBJ1-1; D is possibly TRBD1 (5 bases). This CDR3 comprises 16 residues. Germline CDR1 reads MNHEY; CDR2 reads SMNVEV (reference sequence). The V and J ends lost 0 bases and 0 bases respectively, with 11 bases between them. The CDR3 DNA reads as TGTGCCAGCAGTTTATCAGCAGGGTCTCTGAACACTGAAGCTTTCTTT. It translates to CASSLSAGSLNTEAFF.

This clonotype appeared many times. The chain carries TRBV7-2 and TRBJ2-7; D perhaps matches TRBD2 (5 bases). The V gene's germline CDR1 is SGHTA and CDR2 FQGNSA. Trimming left V 5 bases short and J 0 bases short, with 11 bases between. The CDR3 spans 14 residues. The CDR3 spells CASSRTPSSYEQYF. CDR3 DNA: TGTGCCAGCAGCCGGACTCCTAGCTCCTACGAGCAGTACTTC.

This chain uses TRBV27 with TRBJ1-5; no definite D call. Trimming left V 7 bases short and J 1 base short, with 14 bases between. The CDR3 runs 15 residues. Germline assignment: CDR1 MNHEY and CDR2 SMNVEV (reference sequence). In nucleotides, the CDR3 is TGTGCCAGCAACGGTAGGCTTGAGAGCAATCAGCCCCAGCATTTT. This encodes CASNGRLESNQPQHF.

The chain links TRBV7-9 to TRBJ1-2, with D perhaps matching TRBD1 (6 bases). V dropped 4 bases and J dropped 4 bases, with 16 bases sitting between them. This CDR3 comprises 15 residues. Germline V gene data show CDR1 as SEHNR and CDR2 as FQNEAQ (reference sequence). The CDR3 DNA sequence: TGTGCCAGCAGCTACGGACAGAATCTCCTCTATGGCTACACCTTC. The encoded protein is CASSYGQNLLYGYTF.

At least ten counts were recorded for this clonotype. This rearrangement joins TRBV27 to TRBJ2-1, with 9 bases identical to TRBD2. In germline, CDR1 is MNHEY, CDR2 SMNVEV (reference sequence). The CDR3 has 16 amino acids. V trimming: 4 bases; J trimming: 3 bases; junction bases outside the gene matches: 7. CDR3 sequence: CASSSTGTSNYNEQFF. The CDR3 nucleotides are TGTGCCAGCAGTTCCACCGGGACTAGCAACTACAATGAGCAGTTCTTC.

This clonotype has ten or more counts. V and J are TRBV20-1 and TRBJ2-2, with D tentatively TRBD1 or TRBD2 (5 bases each). Looked up from germline, CDR1 is DFQATT and CDR2 is SNEGSKA (reference sequence). The CDR3 covers 14 residues. V was cut by 5 bases and J by 1 base, with 11 bases left in between. The CDR3 DNA sequence: TGCAGTGCTGAGGGACCCTTGAACACCGGGGAGCTGTTTTTT. It encodes CSAEGPLNTGELFF.